The 24 T cell receptor beta chains given below trace back to one sample, sequenced in a study of sequential checkpoint blockade in melanoma. Profiling relied on immunoSEQ multiplex PCR, and the TCRdb table lists in-frame clones only, not all of them. The sample has some 10,000 clones; 77% are singletons. Noted treatment: randomized to nivolumab then ipilimumab (arm A) or the reverse (arm B). Sequencing was performed on CD8+ T cells sorted from blood (inferred from file names), taken from a patient given nivolumab and ipilimumab in sequence. These receptor sequences come from a human donor with melanoma.

This sequence joins TRBV27 and TRBJ2-5; D is possibly TRBD1 (6 bases). Trimming took 0 bases from V and 2 from J, leaving 10 bases between them. CDR3 length: 15 residues. Germline CDR1 reads MNHEY; CDR2 reads SMNVEV (reference sequence). The CDR3 region has the DNA TGTGCCAGCAGTTTATCGGGACATACTCAAGAGACCCAGTACTTC. Encoded protein: CASSLSGHTQETQYF.

The chain is built from TRBV7-9 and TRBJ2-5; D is unclear. The J call could be wrong; TRBJ2-7 is a better fit for the DNA end. The length of the CDR3 is 13 residues. Germline V gene lookup returns CDR1 SEHNR and CDR2 FQNEAQ (reference sequence). For the CDR3, the DNA is TGTGCCAGCAGCTCTAACCCTTCCTACGAGCAGTACTTC. Encoded protein: CASSSNPSYEQYF.

V and J are TRBV10-3 and TRBJ1-2, with 12 bases aligning to TRBD1. This CDR3 comprises 12 residues. Germline CDR1 reads ENHRY; CDR2 reads SYGVKD. J gave up 7 bases and V 10 bases, and 4 bases lay outside the gene matches. In nucleotides, the CDR3 is TGTGCCACGGGACAGGGGGCGCTTGGCTACACCTTC. This encodes CATGQGALGYTF.

The gene calls are TRBV19 and TRBJ2-5; D may be TRBD1 (6 bases). This CDR3 comprises 13 residues. Germline V lookup: CDR1 LNHDA, CDR2 SQIVND (reference sequence). Trimming removed 3 bases at V and 5 bases at J, with 10 bases between. CDR3 amino acids: CASSIAGEETQYF. CDR3 bases: TGTGCCAGTAGTATTGCAGGGGAGGAGACCCAGTACTTC.

CDR3 sequence reads: CASSTGLAGGTYEQYF. Here the CDR3 DNA reads TGTGCCAGTAGTACGGGACTAGCGGGGGGAACCTACGAGCAGTACTTC. This chain uses TRBV19 with TRBJ2-7, with TRBD2 identical over 15 bases. CDR3 length: 16 amino acids. V trimming: 4 bases; J trimming: 2 bases; junction bases outside the gene matches: 3. CDR1 LNHDA and CDR2 SQIVND come from the germline V gene (reference sequence).

The V and J genes are TRBV27 and TRBJ2-3; possible D gene TRBD2, 5 bases. This CDR3 is 13 amino acids long. Germline V gene lookup returns CDR1 MNHEY and CDR2 SMNVEV (reference sequence). The ends were cut back, 5 bases at V and 5 bases at J, with 11 bases in the middle. DNA of the CDR3: TGTGCCAGCAGTGCGCGGGTCGTAGATACGCAGTATTTT. Translation: CASSARVVDTQYF.

This clone was counted a single time. The rearrangement uses TRBV7-3 and TRBJ2-5; D uncertain. The V and J ends lost 2 bases and 5 bases respectively, with 9 bases between them. Germline V lookup: CDR1 SGHTA, CDR2 FQGTGA. This CDR3 is 13 amino acids long. In DNA form, the CDR3 reads TGTGCCAGCAGCTTAGGGCTATGGGAGACCCAGTACTTC. Protein: CASSLGLWETQYF.

Comments on this clone: Other DNA sequences from this sample encode an identical CDR3 as well. The chain recombines TRBV6-5 with TRBJ2-5, with TRBD2 identical over 12 bases. Germline V CDR1 and CDR2: MNHEY, SVGAGI. The CDR3 extends over 15 amino acids. V dropped 7 bases and J dropped 8; count of bases not matched to a gene: 11. CDR3 bases: TGTGCCAGCACCCAAGACACGACTAGCGGGAGAACCCAGTACTTC. This sequence encodes CASTQDTTSGRTQYF.

The chain uses TRBV27 and TRBJ2-3; D remains ambiguous. Germline V CDR1 and CDR2: MNHEY, SMNVEV (reference sequence). The CDR3 has 13 amino acids. V was shortened by 8 bases and J by 0 bases, with 9 bases between the two germline ends. CDR3: CASSRASTDTQYF. For the CDR3, the DNA is TGTGCCAGCTCCCGAGCTAGCACAGATACGCAGTATTTT.

This chain joins TRBV28 and TRBJ2-1; 12 bases are shared with TRBD1. The CDR3 contains 14 residues. CDR1 is MDHEN and CDR2 is SYDVKM in the germline V gene. V trimming: 8 bases; J trimming: 6 bases; junction bases outside the gene matches: 5. The CDR3 sequence: CASRDRGLSNEQFF. The CDR3 DNA reads TGTGCCAGCCGGGACAGGGGGCTTTCCAATGAGCAGTTCTTC.

CDR3 in amino acids: CASSYGTSVNNEQFF. In DNA, the CDR3 is TGTGCCAGCAGTTACGGGACTAGCGTGAACAATGAGCAGTTCTTC. The rearrangement uses TRBV6-5 and TRBJ2-1; TRBD2 aligns across 10 bases. The CDR3 contains 15 residues. In germline, CDR1 is MNHEY, CDR2 SVGAGI. The trim removed 2 bases at V and 5 bases at J, leaving 3 bases unmatched.

This clone has a single count. V is TRBV2 and J is TRBJ2-5, with a tentative D call TRBD2 (6 bases). The J call may be in error: the DNA end matches TRBJ2-7 better. CDR1 and CDR2 (germline): SNHLY, FYNNEI. CDR3 size: 13 residues. The DNA of the CDR3 is TGTGCCAGCAGGACTAGTCCTTGGTACGAGCAGTACTTC. This translates into CASRTSPWYEQYF.

This chain joins TRBV27 and TRBJ2-7, with 12 bases aligning to TRBD1. Germline V lookup: CDR1 MNHEY, CDR2 SMNVEV (reference sequence). The CDR3 sequence is 16 residues long. V was pared by 3 bases and J by 2 bases, with 5 bases of the junction left unmatched. For the CDR3, the DNA is TGTGCCAGCAGTTTCGGGACAGGGGGCTACCCCTACGAGCAGTACTTC. Its protein product is CASSFGTGGYPYEQYF.

This chain joins TRBV5-4 and TRBJ2-7, with 11 bases lining up with TRBD1. Per germline, CDR1 SGHNT and CDR2 YYREEE (reference sequence). The CDR3 is made up of 14 amino acids. The trim removed 2 bases at V and 7 bases at J, leaving 5 bases unmatched. In DNA form, the CDR3 reads TGTGCCAGCAGCTTCCTGGACAGGGGGCCTGAGCAGTACTTC. Protein sequence: CASSFLDRGPEQYF.

V gene TRBV7-3 combines with J gene TRBJ2-1; 7 positions match TRBD1. The V segment lost 5 bases and the J segment 4 bases; nucleotides outside the gene matches: 11. From germline, CDR1 is SGHTA and CDR2 FQGTGA. This CDR3 comprises 16 residues. Here the CDR3 DNA reads TGTGCCAGCAGCCCAAGAACAGGGGCCCGATACAATGAGCAGTTCTTC. Its protein is CASSPRTGARYNEQFF.

This clone occurred once. This chain links TRBV4-3 with TRBJ1-2; D remains unclear. Germline V CDR1 and CDR2: LGHNA, YSLEER. With 4 bases removed from V and 3 bases from J, the gap between germline ends came to 18 bases. CDR3 length equals 16 residues. CDR3 bases: TGCGCCAGCAGCCCCAATCGGAGGGTCCACTACTATGGCTACACCTTC. It specifies CASSPNRRVHYYGYTF.

The CDR3 DNA reads TGTGCCAGCAGCTCCCGACTAGCGGGAAATGAGCAGTTCTTC. Translated, it gives CASSSRLAGNEQFF. The chain combines TRBV11-3 with TRBJ2-1, with TRBD2 identical over 11 bases. J gave up 7 bases and V 4 bases, and 3 bases lay outside the gene matches. The CDR3 length is 14 residues. The germline CDR1 and CDR2 sequences are SGHNT and YENEEA.

V is TRBV11-3 and J is TRBJ2-1; weak D call: TRBD2 (5 bases). CDR3 length: 15 amino acids. Trimming left V 3 bases short and J 2 bases short, with 11 bases between. Germline V gene lookup returns CDR1 SGHNT and CDR2 YENEEA. This CDR3 is CASSFGVGTYNEQFF. In nucleotides, the CDR3 is TGTGCCAGCAGCTTTGGTGTCGGGACCTACAATGAGCAGTTCTTC.

The J gene is TRBJ1-4, the V gene TRBV14, with TRBD1 identical over 7 bases. The V segment lost 6 bases and the J segment 8 bases; nucleotides outside the gene matches: 9. This CDR3 has 14 amino acids. Germline CDR1 reads SGHDN; CDR2 reads FVKESK. CDR3 in amino acids: CASRPTGSGEKLFF. DNA for the CDR3: TGTGCCAGCAGACCGACAGGGTCAGGGGAAAAACTGTTTTTT.

The rearrangement links TRBV29-1 to TRBJ2-1; perhaps TRBD2 as D (5 bases). The germline gives CDR1 SQVTM, CDR2 ANQGSEA. This CDR3 is 11 amino acids long. Trimming removed 7 bases at V and 5 bases at J, with 9 bases between. CDR3 loop: CSDGLDNEQFF. CDR3 DNA: TGCAGCGATGGACTTGACAATGAGCAGTTCTTC.

The CDR3 DNA reads TGTGCCAGCAGTTTGGCGACTAGCGGGAGGGAAAAGTACTTC. It yields the protein CASSLATSGREKYF. The chain joins TRBV28 to TRBJ2-5, with 14 bases identical to TRBD2. V lost 3 bases, J lost 12 bases, and 6 bases stayed unmatched. The CDR3 runs 14 residues. The germline gives CDR1 MDHEN, CDR2 SYDVKM.

Note on this clone: One junction end does not reproduce the germline sequence, and a read error may be involved. V gene TRBV4-1 combines with J gene TRBJ2-1; the match to TRBD1 covers 9 bases. CDR1 and CDR2 (germline): MGHRA, YSYEKL. The CDR3 runs to 16 residues. The CDR3 region has the DNA TGTGCCAGCAGCCAAGATCCGGGGACAGGGATGATTGAGCAGTTCTTC. Translating it yields CASSQDPGTGMIEQFF.

This rearrangement joins TRBV5-6 to TRBJ2-7; possibly TRBD1 for D (6 bases). Per germline, CDR1 SGHDT and CDR2 YYEEEE. The CDR3 runs 14 residues. The V end was cut by 2 bases, the J end by 4 bases, with 13 bases between. The CDR3 region has the DNA TGTGCCAGCAGCTTCCTGGGGGCAGCTTACGAGCAGTACTTC. This gives the protein CASSFLGAAYEQYF.

This sequence joins TRBV5-1 and TRBJ2-7; 10 bases agree with TRBD2. The CDR3 length is 15 residues. Germline V gene sequence: CDR1 SGHRS, CDR2 YFSETQ. V was pared by 0 bases and J by 3 bases, with 3 bases of the junction left unmatched. The CDR3 bases are TGCGCCAGCAGCTTGGTTCCTAGCGGGAGCTACGAGCAGTACTTC. Residues: CASSLVPSGSYEQYF.